Listed here are 13 T cell receptor beta chains from one sample, sequenced in a study of blood T cell repertoires in COVID-19. Profiling relied on immunoSEQ multiplex PCR, and the TCRdb table lists in-frame clones only, not all of them. The sample lists about 40,000 clones, roughly 89% occurring once. The sample was peripheral blood. The origin of the receptors is a human donor in a cohort sampled during active COVID-19.

The chain couples TRBV4-3 to TRBJ1-2; no clear D. The germline gives CDR1 LGHNA, CDR2 YSLEER. Trimming shortened V by 4 bases and J by 1 base, and 10 bases separated the two germline ends. This CDR3 contains 14 residues. The CDR3 bases are TGCGCCAGCAGCCCCTCCGGGGATAACTATGGCTACACCTTC. It translates to CASSPSGDNYGYTF.

This sequence joins TRBV6-5 and TRBJ2-7; 9 bases fit TRBD1. This CDR3 spans 13 amino acids. V was pared by 8 bases and J by 7 bases, with 9 bases of the junction left unmatched. Per the germline V gene, CDR1 is MNHEY and CDR2 is SVGAGI. The DNA for the CDR3 is TGTGCCAGCGGGGGGACAGGGCTCCGGGAGCAGTACTTC. This translates into CASGGTGLREQYF.

The chain joins TRBV6-5 to TRBJ2-3, with 8 bases lining up with TRBD1. CDR1 and CDR2 from the germline V gene are MNHEY and SVGAGI. V was clipped by 7 bases and J by 13 bases; unmatched bases: 10. This CDR3 contains 12 residues. The CDR3 loop is CASNFGQGREYF. The CDR3 region has the DNA TGTGCCAGCAATTTCGGACAGGGAAGAGAGTATTTT.

The chain joins TRBV12-3 or TRBV12-4 to TRBJ1-1, with a possible D match to TRBD1 (5 bases). The CDR3 loop spans 13 amino acids. The ends were cut back, 7 bases at V and 3 bases at J, with 12 bases in the middle. Written as DNA, the CDR3 is TGTGCCAGCACCCCAGGGACTTACACTGAAGCTTTCTTT. It is translated as CASTPGTYTEAFF.

The V gene is TRBV27, the J gene TRBJ1-1, with TRBD1 as a possible D gene (6 bases). V lost 4 bases, J lost 5 bases, and 17 bases lay in between. CDR3 length equals 15 residues. Germline-derived CDR1 and CDR2 are MNHEY and SMNVEV (reference sequence). Here the CDR3 DNA reads TGTGCCAGCAGTTCGATAACAGGGCGGTTGACTGAAGCTTTCTTT. Its translation is CASSSITGRLTEAFF.

The CDR3 DNA sequence: TGTGCCAGCAGCCGAAACCGGGACAGGGCCTACGAGCAGTACTTC. Protein sequence: CASSRNRDRAYEQYF. The chain couples TRBV11-2 to TRBJ2-7; TRBD1 aligns across 9 bases. The J segment lost 2 bases and the V segment lost 5 bases, leaving 7 bases of the junction unmatched. This CDR3 contains 15 residues. Germline CDR1 and CDR2: SGHAT and FQNNGV.

V and J are TRBV19 and TRBJ1-5; D gene ambiguous. Trimming shortened V by 1 base and J by 0 bases, and 13 bases separated the two germline ends. The CDR3 consists of 17 residues. Germline CDR1 and CDR2: LNHDA and SQIVND (reference sequence). For the CDR3, the DNA is TGTGCCAGTAGTATAGTACCAGACTTCAGTAGCAATCAGCCCCAGCATTTT. Protein product: CASSIVPDFSSNQPQHF.

The chain employs TRBV5-6 and TRBJ1-2; 9 bases map to TRBD1. The germline V gene encodes CDR1 SGHDT and CDR2 YYEEEE. CDR3 length equals 16 residues. V shed 4 bases and J 2 bases; nucleotides not matched to a gene: 9. In DNA form, the CDR3 reads TGTGCCAGCAGCCTCTTACAGGGACAGGGCAACTATGGCTACACCTTC. It codes for CASSLLQGQGNYGYTF. The full variable domain, rest sourced from reference TRBV5-6 and TRBJ1-2, is DAGVTQSPTHLIKTRGQQVTLRCSPKSGHDTVSWYQQALGQGPQFIFQYYEEEERQRGNFPDRFSGHQFPNYSSELNVNALLLGDSALYLCASSLLQGQGNYGYTFGSGTRLTVV.

The chain carries TRBV19 and TRBJ1-2; D is possibly TRBD1 (5 bases). Germline V gene data show CDR1 as LNHDA and CDR2 as SQIVND (reference sequence). V shed 4 bases and J shed 7 bases, with 16 bases lying between them. This CDR3 has 14 residues. The CDR3 loop is CASSRPIGAIGYTF. CDR3 DNA sequence: TGTGCCAGTAGTAGACCGATTGGGGCGATTGGCTACACCTTC. Full variable domain (rest looked up from reference TRBV19 and TRBJ1-2): DGGITQSPKYLFRKEGQNVTLSCEQNLNHDAMYWYRQDPGQGLRLIYYSQIVNDFQKGDIAEGYSVSREKKESFPLTVTSAQKNPTAFYLCASSRPIGAIGYTFGSGTRLTVV.

The V call is TRBV7-9, the J call TRBJ1-2, with D tentatively TRBD1 (5 bases). Germline CDR1 is SEHNR and CDR2 is FQNEAQ (reference sequence). CDR3 size: 16 residues. V lost 5 bases and J lost 6, with 22 bases in between. In DNA, the CDR3 is TGTGCCAGCAGCCCCAAGACAGACGTAAACAAGCATGGCTACACCTTC. Amino acid sequence: CASSPKTDVNKHGYTF.

This clone was picked up one time. This chain links TRBV12-3 or TRBV12-4 with TRBJ1-5; D gene unclear. The CDR3 is made up of 12 amino acids. Deletions cut 6 bases from V and 5 bases from J, with 8 bases between. The chain's CDR3 is CASSLPHQPQHF. The CDR3 nucleotides read TGTGCCAGCAGCCTACCTCATCAGCCCCAGCATTTT.

The chain is built from TRBV11-2 and TRBJ2-7, with a tentative D call TRBD1 (5 bases). The V gene lost 0 bases and the J gene lost 4 bases, with 13 bases spanning the gap. The CDR3 spans 15 residues. Germline V lookup: CDR1 SGHAT, CDR2 FQNNGV. As DNA, the CDR3 is TGTGCCAGCAGCTTAGATCGTGGGGCTGCGTACGAGCAGTACTTC. Protein: CASSLDRGAAYEQYF. The full variable domain, rest sourced from reference TRBV11-2 and TRBJ2-7, is EAGVAQSPRYKIIEKRQSVAFWCNPISGHATLYWYQQILGQGPKLLIQFQNNGVVDDSQLPKDRFSAERLKGVDSTLKIQPAKLEDSAVYLCASSLDRGAAYEQYFGPGTRLTVT.

The V and J genes are TRBV6-2 or TRBV6-3 and TRBJ1-4, with D tentatively TRBD1 (6 bases). Germline CDR1 and CDR2: MNHEY and SVGEGT. The CDR3 covers 15 residues. Trimming shortened V by 2 bases and J by 5 bases, and 12 bases separated the two germline ends. The CDR3 sequence is CASSYRGGRNEKLFF. CDR3 coding DNA: TGTGCCAGCAGTTACCGAGGGGGAAGAAATGAAAAACTGTTTTTT.